This T cell receptor (beta chain) is from a study of follicular helper T cells after annual influenza vaccination. About this clone: What it binds is not known.

Using immunoSEQ multiplex PCR, the repertoire was profiled, and TCRdb retains in-frame clones only, with some absent. Among around 2,700 clones listed, more than 65% were seen once. Time point given: 2014-2015 season, pre-vaccination. Study-wide points: Day 7 ICOS+CD38+ clones were most often found later in ICOS-CD38- cTfh cells.

V lost 5 bases to trimming and J lost 0 bases, with 8 bases between them. In germline, CDR1 is KGHSH, CDR2 LQKENI. This CDR3 has 15 amino acids. The chain carries TRBV18 and TRBJ1-6; unclear D gene. This sequence originates from an adult who received the influenza vaccine. This sample comprised CXCR5+ CD38- circulating T follicular helper cells from blood, obtained on the day of influenza vaccination. Sample subset: circulating Tfh, non-naive CD4+CXCR5+PD-1+ (ICOS+CD38+ or ICOS-CD38-). The CDR3 nucleotides read TGTGCCAGCTCATTCCGGGACTCCTATAATTCACCCCTCCACTTT. The encoded protein is CASSFRDSYNSPLHF.